These 22 T cell receptor beta chains were all obtained from the same sample, sequenced in a study of identical twins. TCRdb reprocessed the 5' RACE reads with MiXCR, giving one entry per CDR3 protein. Among 450,000 or so distinct CDR3 sequences, 14% were seen once, and the ten largest hold roughly 0.56%. These data were also filed under a second study, of yellow fever vaccine responses in identical twins.

Sequenced material: CD4+ T cells sorted from blood. These receptors were collected from a woman younger than 35 in good health.

The chain employs TRBV6-2 or TRBV6-3 and TRBJ2-7; 15 positions match TRBD2. V lost 4 bases to trimming and J lost 12 bases; unmatched junction nucleotides: 1. Germline V gives CDR1 MNHEY, CDR2 SVGEGT. The CDR3 is made up of 12 amino acids. CDR3 protein: CASSWTSGRVYF. In nucleotides, the CDR3 is TGTGCCAGCAGTTGGACTAGCGGGAGGGTGTACTTC.

In this sample, this clonotype turned up many times. At one boundary the junction diverges from the germline segment, which might be a read error. The chain uses TRBV12-3 or TRBV12-4 and TRBJ2-3; D unresolved. The CDR3 contains 14 residues. CDR3 in DNA: TGTGCCAGCAGCTTAGGTCTCCCCACAGATACGCAGTATTTT. Protein: CASSLGLPTDTQYF.

CDR3 protein: CASSLSARAGVSNQPQHF. As DNA, the CDR3 is TGTGCCAGCAGCCTCTCGGCCCGGGCGGGGGTAAGCAATCAGCCCCAGCATTTT. The chain employs TRBV7-8 and TRBJ1-5; maybe TRBD1 (5 bases). Trimming took off 5 bases at V and 1 base at J, with 21 bases between the two ends. Germline-derived CDR1 and CDR2 are SGHVS and FQNEAQ. The CDR3 has 18 amino acids.

This clonotype has at least ten counts. The chain combines TRBV7-9 with TRBJ2-1; weak D call: TRBD2 (5 bases). This CDR3 is built from 16 residues. V lost 2 bases to trimming and J lost 0 bases, with 11 bases between them. Germline V lookup: CDR1 SEHNR, CDR2 FQNEAQ (reference sequence). In DNA, the CDR3 is TGTGCCAGCAGCTTATTCGGGAAAAGCTCCTACAATGAGCAGTTCTTC. It encodes CASSLFGKSSYNEQFF. The entire variable domain, with the rest obtained from reference TRBV7-9 and TRBJ2-1, is as follows: DTGVSQNPRHKITKRGQNVTFRCDPISEHNRLYWYRQTLGQGPEFLTYFQNEAQLEKSRLLSDRFSAERPKGSFSTLEIQRTEQGDSAMYLCASSLFGKSSYNEQFFGPGTRLTVL.

The V gene is TRBV28, the J gene TRBJ2-7; D unresolved. The CDR3 is 16 residues long. V lost 2 bases and J lost 3, with 17 bases in between. Germline CDR1 and CDR2: MDHEN and SYDVKM. CDR3 residues: CASSLGTAFGFYEQYF. The CDR3 DNA sequence: TGTGCCAGCAGTTTAGGTACCGCGTTTGGTTTCTACGAGCAGTACTTC.

This clonotype has just a few counts. This clone may be a read error of a much larger clone one base away. The V call is TRBV3-1, the J call TRBJ2-4, with 7 bases aligning to TRBD1. The CDR3 loop spans 15 amino acids. Germline CDR1 and CDR2: LGHDT and YNNKEL (reference sequence). CDR3 amino acids: CASSQPDRAQNIQHF. DNA for the CDR3: TGTGCCAGCAGCCAACCCGACAGGGCCCAAAACATTCAGCACTTC.

CDR3 amino acids: CASSSGGLAAPYEQYF. DNA for the CDR3: TGTGCCAGCAGCTCCGGCGGATTGGCAGCCCCCTACGAGCAGTACTTC. This chain links TRBV7-2 with TRBJ2-7; D is uncertain. The CDR3 totals 16 residues. Trimming removed 4 bases at V and 2 bases at J, with 18 bases between. In germline, CDR1 is SGHTA, CDR2 FQGNSA.

As DNA, the CDR3 is TGTGCCATCAGGGGGACAAGCACAGATACGCAGTATTTT. Amino acids: CAIRGTSTDTQYF. The chain employs TRBV10-3 and TRBJ2-3; D might be TRBD1 (6 bases). From germline, CDR1 is ENHRY and CDR2 SYGVKD. The CDR3 is made up of 13 amino acids. V lost 6 bases and J lost 0, with 7 bases in between.

This clonotype has at least ten counts. The chain couples TRBV6-1 to TRBJ2-2, with 10 bases identical to TRBD1. This CDR3 region has 16 residues. Germline CDR1 reads MNHNS; CDR2 reads SASEGT. The V and J ends lost 7 bases and 5 bases, in that order; junction bases with no gene match: 10. CDR3 in DNA: TGTGCCAGCAACAATCCGAGGACAGGGGGGACCGGGGAGCTGTTTTTT. This gives the protein CASNNPRTGGTGELFF.

Only a few counts were recorded for this clonotype. The rearrangement uses TRBV9 and TRBJ2-3; TRBD2 might be the D (5 bases). Trimming removed 0 bases from V and 2 bases from J, with 13 bases in between. There are 16 residues in the CDR3. Germline loops: CDR1 SGDLS, CDR2 YYNGEE. The CDR3 DNA reads TGTGCCAGCAGCGTAGGGGAGAGAGGATACACAGATACGCAGTATTTT. Translation gives CASSVGERGYTDTQYF.

This clonotype was seen only a few times. The J gene is TRBJ2-2, the V gene TRBV7-2; 11 bases are shared with TRBD2. V shed 5 bases, J shed 4 bases, and the junction held 6 bases outside the gene matches. Germline V CDR1 and CDR2: SGHTA, FQGNSA. The CDR3 is 16 residues long. The CDR3 bases are TGTGCCAGCAGCACATGGACTAGCGGGCCCACCGGGGAGCTGTTTTTT. Its translation is CASSTWTSGPTGELFF. Filled out from reference TRBV7-2 and TRBJ2-2, the complete variable domain reads GAGVSQSPSNKVTEKGKDVELRCDPISGHTALYWYRQSLGQGLEFLIYFQGNSAPDKSGLPSDRFSAERTGGSVSTLTIQRTQQEDSAVYLCASSTWTSGPTGELFFGEGSRLTVL.

This chain uses TRBV11-2 with TRBJ2-2; 11 bases are shared with TRBD2. Germline loops: CDR1 SGHAT, CDR2 FQNNGV. The CDR3 runs 17 residues. V gave up 1 base and J gave up 2 bases; unmatched junction bases: 3. The CDR3 sequence is CASSLGTSGLNTGELFF. Here the CDR3 DNA reads TGTGCCAGCAGCTTAGGGACTAGCGGGCTTAACACCGGGGAGCTGTTTTTT.

This clonotype showed up just a few times. J is TRBJ2-7 and V is TRBV7-8, with D possibly being TRBD2 (6 bases). The V end lost 5 bases, the J end lost 2 bases, and 16 bases lay between the germline ends. From germline, CDR1 is SGHVS and CDR2 FQNEAQ. The CDR3 spans 15 residues. The CDR3 here is CASSPRAAGTYEQYF. The CDR3 DNA is TGTGCCAGCAGCCCAAGGGCGGCGGGGACCTACGAGCAGTACTTC.

This clonotype was detected a few times. The J gene is TRBJ2-1, the V gene TRBV5-6; 7 positions agree with TRBD1. The CDR3 is 15 residues long. The germline V gene has CDR1 SGHDT and CDR2 YYEEEE. Losses at the gene ends were 0 bases for V and 3 bases for J; bases not matched to a gene: 3. CDR3 loop: CASSLDTGVYNEQFF. The CDR3 bases are TGTGCCAGCAGCTTGGACACAGGGGTCTACAATGAGCAGTTCTTC.

The chain employs TRBV6-1 and TRBJ1-6; perhaps TRBD1 as D (6 bases). The CDR3 has 16 amino acids. Germline values: CDR1 MNHNS, CDR2 SASEGT. V gave up 7 bases and J gave up 9 bases, with 22 bases separating them. The CDR3 sequence: CASTQGTAGGSSPLHF. CDR3 sequence (DNA): TGTGCCAGCACCCAGGGGACGGCCGGCGGGAGTTCACCCCTCCACTTT.

The chain combines TRBV3-1 with TRBJ2-3, with 8 bases identical to TRBD1. Unmatched junction bases numbered 11, after V lost 5 bases and J lost 4 bases. Germline V gene data show CDR1 as LGHDT and CDR2 as YNNKEL (reference sequence). The CDR3 loop spans 16 amino acids. CDR3 protein: CASSSSGRGRSDTQYF. The CDR3 nucleotides read TGTGCCAGCAGCTCCTCCGGCAGGGGGCGGTCAGATACGCAGTATTTT.

The rearrangement joins TRBV7-9 to TRBJ2-1, with a tentative D call TRBD2 (6 bases). V dropped 3 bases and J dropped 6 bases, with 15 bases sitting between them. This CDR3 region has 15 residues. CDR1 and CDR2 from the germline V gene are SEHNR and FQNEAQ (reference sequence). The CDR3 DNA is TGTGCCAGCAGCTTGGGGGACTCTCTGGTCAATGAGCAGTTCTTC. Amino acid sequence: CASSLGDSLVNEQFF.

The chain employs TRBV3-1 and TRBJ2-7, with D unclear. Germline CDR1 is LGHDT and CDR2 is YNNKEL (reference sequence). The length of the CDR3 is 13 residues. The V end lost 1 base, the J end lost 3 bases, and 7 bases lay between the germline ends. The CDR3 bases are TGTGCCAGCAGCCAAGTCGCAGGCTACGAGCAGTACTTC. It is translated as CASSQVAGYEQYF.

The table lists this clonotype with a few counts. The rearrangement joins TRBV7-9 to TRBJ2-2, with D uncertain. Trimming pared 0 bases from V and 0 bases from J, leaving 11 bases between. The CDR3 extends over 17 amino acids. Looked up from germline, CDR1 is SEHNR and CDR2 is FQNEAQ (reference sequence). The DNA of the CDR3 is TGTGCCAGCAGCTTAGCGAGTCCCAGCGCGAACACCGGGGAGCTGTTTTTT. Translated, it gives CASSLASPSANTGELFF.

The V call is TRBV28, the J call TRBJ2-7; possible D gene TRBD2, 5 bases. The V gene's germline CDR1 is MDHEN and CDR2 SYDVKM. The CDR3 runs to 13 residues. The ends were cut back, 5 bases at V and 8 bases at J, with 16 bases in the middle. CDR3 loop: CASSEGISTQQYF. The CDR3, as DNA: TGTGCCAGCAGTGAGGGTATTTCTACTCAGCAGTACTTC.

This rearrangement joins TRBV27 to TRBJ2-3; weak D call: TRBD1 (5 bases). Trimming left V 5 bases short and J 4 bases short, with 10 bases between. The germline V gene has CDR1 MNHEY and CDR2 SMNVEV (reference sequence). The CDR3 extends over 13 amino acids. The CDR3 loop is CASSSRVSDTQYF. CDR3 DNA sequence: TGTGCCAGCAGTAGCAGGGTTTCAGATACGCAGTATTTT.

This clonotype was observed a few times. The genes are TRBV19 and TRBJ2-1; D is undetermined. Trimming cost V 8 bases and J 6 bases, with 8 bases left between them. Looked up from germline, CDR1 is LNHDA and CDR2 is SQIVND (reference sequence). CDR3 length: 11 residues. CDR3 sequence: CASSISNEQFF. The CDR3 region has the DNA TGTGCCAGTTCGATATCCAATGAGCAGTTCTTC.